Sequencing of this TCR beta chain was carried out in a study of human T cells and chemical hapten exposure. Time point of the sample: patch test 1, 2 weeks after DPC sensitization. Treatment described: therapeutic diphenylcyclopropenone sensitization with weekly scalp DPC. Blood draws came before every patch-test application. Donors were 18 to 70-year-old alopecia patients suitable for DPC. Losses at the gene ends were 5 bases for V and 11 bases for J; bases not matched to a gene: 8. This CDR3 contains 13 residues. One entry per CDR3 protein results from TCRdb running MiXCR on the RACE reads. The sample carries about 340,000 distinct CDR3 sequences, about 7% recorded once.

The chain carries TRBV12-3 or TRBV12-4 and TRBJ2-3, with 9 bases lining up with TRBD1. The sequence came from a woman aged 18 to 35 with alopecia areata. Some clones in this sample may be carry-over from other donors' samples. The specimen was whole blood, collected in connection with sensitization to the hapten diphenylcyclopropenone (DPC). CDR3 sequence (DNA): TGTGCCAGCAGTCTAGGGACAGGGTACGGGCAGTATTTT. Translation: CASSLGTGYGQYF.